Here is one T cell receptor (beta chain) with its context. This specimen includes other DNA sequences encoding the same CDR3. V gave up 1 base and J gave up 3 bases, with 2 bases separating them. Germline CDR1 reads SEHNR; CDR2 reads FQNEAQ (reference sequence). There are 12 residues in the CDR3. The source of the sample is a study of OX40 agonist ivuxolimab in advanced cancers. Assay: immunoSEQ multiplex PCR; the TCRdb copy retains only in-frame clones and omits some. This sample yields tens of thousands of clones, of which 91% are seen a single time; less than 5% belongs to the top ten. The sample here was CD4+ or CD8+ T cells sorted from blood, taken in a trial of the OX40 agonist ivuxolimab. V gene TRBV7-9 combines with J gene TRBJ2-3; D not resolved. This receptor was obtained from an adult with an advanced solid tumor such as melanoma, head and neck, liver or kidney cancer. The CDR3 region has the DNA TGTGCCAGCAGCTTAGGAACAGATACGCAGTATTTT. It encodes CASSLGTDTQYF.